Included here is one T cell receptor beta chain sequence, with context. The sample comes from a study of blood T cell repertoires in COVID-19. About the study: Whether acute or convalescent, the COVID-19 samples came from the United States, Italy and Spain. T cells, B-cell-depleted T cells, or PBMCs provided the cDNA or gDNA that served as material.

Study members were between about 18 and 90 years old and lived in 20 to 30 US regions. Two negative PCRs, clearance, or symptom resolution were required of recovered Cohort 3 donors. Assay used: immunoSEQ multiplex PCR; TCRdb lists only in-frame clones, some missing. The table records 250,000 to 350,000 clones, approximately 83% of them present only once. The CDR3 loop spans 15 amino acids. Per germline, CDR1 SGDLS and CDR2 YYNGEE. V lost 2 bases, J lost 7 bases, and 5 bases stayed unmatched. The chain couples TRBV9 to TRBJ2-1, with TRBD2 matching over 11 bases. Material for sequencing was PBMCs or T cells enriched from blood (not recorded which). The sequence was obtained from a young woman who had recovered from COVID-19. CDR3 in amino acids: CASSVKTSGKNEQFF. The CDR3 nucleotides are TGTGCCAGCAGCGTCAAGACTAGCGGGAAGAATGAGCAGTTCTTC.